The next 27 T cell receptor beta chains were all read from a single sample in a study of blood T cell repertoires in COVID-19. Assay: immunoSEQ multiplex PCR; the TCRdb copy retains only in-frame clones and omits some. The sample contains about 89,000 clones, 65% to 85% of which appear only once. Sequencing input: peripheral blood. The receptors come from a man between 65 and 80 years old with COVID-19, enrolled during active disease.

V usage is TRBV24-1 and J usage is TRBJ1-2; 9 nucleotides match TRBD1. The V gene's germline CDR1 is KGHDR and CDR2 SFDVKD. The CDR3 contains 14 residues. V was clipped by 6 bases and J by 4 bases; unmatched bases: 5. The CDR3 sequence: CATSNSGQGYGYTF. Written as DNA, the CDR3 is TGTGCCACCAGTAACTCGGGACAGGGCTATGGCTACACCTTC.

This chain joins TRBV24-1 and TRBJ2-5; 7 nucleotides line up with TRBD1. V shed 7 bases and J 5 bases; nucleotides not matched to a gene: 12. CDR1 is KGHDR and CDR2 is SFDVKD in the germline V gene. CDR3 length equals 15 residues. DNA for the CDR3: TGTGCCACCAGCTTTGGGACAGCCCGTGGGGAGACCCAGTACTTC. As protein: CATSFGTARGETQYF.

The chain recombines TRBV4-3 with TRBJ2-1; the match to TRBD2 covers 14 bases. V shed 4 bases, J shed 8 bases, and the junction held 7 bases outside the gene matches. This CDR3 spans 16 amino acids. From germline, CDR1 is LGHNA and CDR2 YSLEER. CDR3 region: CASSPSTSGRGDEQFF. CDR3 DNA: TGCGCCAGCAGCCCGTCGACTAGCGGGAGGGGGGATGAGCAGTTCTTC.

This sequence joins TRBV24-1 and TRBJ2-5; TRBD1 might be the D (6 bases). The germline V gene has CDR1 KGHDR and CDR2 SFDVKD. The CDR3 is 15 amino acids. V was trimmed by 3 bases and J by 1 base, leaving 11 bases between them. CDR3 loop: CATSDPRTVQETQYF. As DNA, the CDR3 is TGTGCCACCAGTGATCCAAGGACAGTCCAAGAGACCCAGTACTTC.

The chain uses TRBV7-8 and TRBJ2-1, with 8 bases that match TRBD1. This CDR3 comprises 15 residues. The V segment lost 5 bases and the J segment 5 bases; nucleotides outside the gene matches: 8. Germline CDR1 SGHVS, CDR2 FQNEAQ. The CDR3 region is CASSPGQGLNNEQFF. In DNA, the CDR3 is TGTGCCAGCAGCCCAGGACAGGGTCTCAACAATGAGCAGTTCTTC.

V gene TRBV2 combines with J gene TRBJ2-1, with 7 bases fitting TRBD1. This CDR3 has 13 residues. V was pared by 6 bases and J by 7 bases, with 6 bases of the junction left unmatched. Per the germline V gene, CDR1 is SNHLY and CDR2 is FYNNEI. The DNA of the CDR3 is TGTGCCAGCAGGGACAGGAGAACAAATGAGCAGTTCTTC. This codes for CASRDRRTNEQFF.

This chain connects TRBV12-3 or TRBV12-4 to TRBJ2-5; D is ambiguous. This CDR3 comprises 12 residues. V was cut by 3 bases and J by 2 bases, with 4 bases left in between. CDR3 amino acids: CASSFQQETQYF. CDR3 DNA: TGTGCCAGCAGTTTCCAGCAAGAGACCCAGTACTTC.

This clone was observed a handful of times. The chain carries TRBV7-2 and TRBJ2-1, with 7 nucleotides matching TRBD1. Looked up from germline, CDR1 is SGHTA and CDR2 is FQGNSA. CDR3 size: 15 residues. Trimming removed 5 bases from V and 7 bases from J; junction bases left unmatched: 11. CDR3 sequence reads: CASSPTPPQGNEQFF. DNA for the CDR3: TGTGCCAGCAGCCCTACGCCCCCACAGGGGAATGAGCAGTTCTTC.

The CDR3 DNA is TGTGCCAGCAGCTCTCAAACCTCAGGGGTCTACGAGCAGTACTTC. This translates into CASSSQTSGVYEQYF. V and J are TRBV5-4 and TRBJ2-7; D possibly corresponds to TRBD1 (6 bases). CDR3 size: 15 residues. The germline V gene has CDR1 SGHNT and CDR2 YYREEE (reference sequence). The V end was cut by 3 bases, the J end by 3 bases, with 16 bases between.

This clone was detected ten times or more. The rearrangement joins TRBV7-9 to TRBJ2-3; D not certain. Trimming removed 4 bases at V and 0 bases at J, with 14 bases between. The CDR3 loop spans 16 amino acids. Germline V gene sequence: CDR1 SEHNR, CDR2 FQNEAQ (reference sequence). The CDR3 loop reads CASSSNLGISTDTQYF. Here the CDR3 DNA reads TGTGCCAGCAGCTCCAATCTAGGTATTAGCACAGATACGCAGTATTTT.

The gene calls are TRBV15 and TRBJ2-5, with TRBD2 identical over 12 bases. Per germline, CDR1 LNHNV and CDR2 YYDKDF (reference sequence). The V gene end was trimmed by 4 bases and the J gene end by 0 bases; junction bases not matched to a gene: 12. The length of the CDR3 is 19 residues. The CDR3 sequence: CATSNDWTSGTMYQETQYF. For the CDR3, the DNA is TGTGCCACCAGCAACGACTGGACTAGCGGGACCATGTACCAAGAGACCCAGTACTTC.

This chain joins TRBV27 and TRBJ1-2; TRBD1 matches 8 bases. The length of the CDR3 is 12 residues. Trimming at V came to 6 bases and at J to 5 bases, leaving 2 bases not matched to a gene. In germline, CDR1 is MNHEY, CDR2 SMNVEV (reference sequence). CDR3 in amino acids: CASSTGGYGYTF. The CDR3 coding sequence is TGTGCCAGCAGCACAGGGGGATATGGCTACACCTTC.

This clone was seen just once. The chain uses TRBV19 and TRBJ2-1; D is undetermined. In germline, CDR1 is LNHDA, CDR2 SQIVND (reference sequence). V was trimmed by 3 bases and J by 5 bases, leaving 11 bases between them. The CDR3 runs 14 residues. The DNA of the CDR3 is TGTGCCAGTAGTATCGCGAGCAGCGACAATGAGCAGTTCTTC. Translating it yields CASSIASSDNEQFF.

The rearrangement links TRBV5-4 to TRBJ1-1; 11 nucleotides line up with TRBD1. The CDR3 sequence is 16 residues long. CDR1 is SGHNT and CDR2 is YYREEE in the germline V gene (reference sequence). V lost 4 bases, J lost 5 bases, and 10 bases stayed unmatched. CDR3 region: CASSTGQGAGRTEAFF. The CDR3 DNA reads as TGTGCCAGCAGCACCGGACAGGGGGCAGGTCGGACTGAAGCTTTCTTT.

The chain combines TRBV5-1 with TRBJ2-3; 9 bases map to TRBD2. CDR3 length: 14 amino acids. Per germline, CDR1 SGHRS and CDR2 YFSETQ. V dropped 3 bases and J dropped 2; count of bases not matched to a gene: 1. The CDR3 loop reads CASSWGLATDTQYF. In DNA form, the CDR3 reads TGCGCCAGCAGCTGGGGACTAGCCACAGATACGCAGTATTTT.

V is TRBV7-8 and J is TRBJ2-3, with 9 bases matching TRBD2. J gave up 4 bases and V 1 base, and 6 bases lay outside the gene matches. Germline V gene lookup returns CDR1 SGHVS and CDR2 FQNEAQ. The CDR3 extends over 16 amino acids. CDR3 DNA sequence: TGTGCCAGCAGCTTAGAGTGGCGGGAGGGCCCAGATACGCAGTATTTT. Protein: CASSLEWREGPDTQYF.

This clone showed up just once. This chain connects TRBV10-3 to TRBJ1-2; D may be TRBD1 (5 bases). The CDR3 runs 13 residues. V shed 2 bases and J shed 8 bases, with 12 bases lying between them. The germline V gene has CDR1 ENHRY and CDR2 SYGVKD. CDR3 DNA: TGTGCCATCAGTGAGGCAGGGTCTATGGGCTACACCTTC. It specifies CAISEAGSMGYTF.

This clone has just a few counts. V is TRBV6-5 and J is TRBJ1-6, with D unclear. The germline CDR1 and CDR2 sequences are MNHEY and SVGAGI. V lost 0 bases to trimming and J lost 10 bases, with 13 bases between them. The CDR3 is 15 residues long. This CDR3 reads CASSYSNQARSPLHF. CDR3 nucleotide sequence: TGTGCCAGCAGTTACTCGAACCAGGCCAGATCACCCCTCCACTTT.

The chain employs TRBV5-1 and TRBJ1-2; D might be TRBD1 (6 bases). Trimming took 1 base from V and 13 from J, leaving 14 bases between them. This CDR3 has 12 residues. Looked up from germline, CDR1 is SGHRS and CDR2 is YFSETQ. The CDR3, as DNA: TGCGCCAGCAGCTTGATAGGGGGAGTTTCCACCTTC. It yields the protein CASSLIGGVSTF.

This chain joins TRBV4-2 and TRBJ2-7; 8 bases match TRBD2. With V trimmed by 8 bases and J by 1 base, 10 bases remained unmatched. The CDR3 sequence is 15 residues long. Per the germline V gene, CDR1 is LGHNA and CDR2 is YNFKEQ. This CDR3 is CASARGAGASYEQYF. The CDR3 nucleotides are TGTGCCAGCGCCAGGGGAGCGGGGGCATCCTACGAGCAGTACTTC.

The chain uses TRBV19 and TRBJ2-3; 7 bases line up with TRBD1. Per germline, CDR1 LNHDA and CDR2 SQIVND (reference sequence). The CDR3 contains 18 residues. Losses at the gene ends were 4 bases for V and 0 bases for J; bases not matched to a gene: 13. The CDR3 region is CASSTLFLGQASTDTQYF. In DNA, the CDR3 is TGTGCCAGTAGTACTCTTTTTCTCGGACAGGCAAGCACAGATACGCAGTATTTT.

This clone is medium-sized by share. V is TRBV5-8 and J is TRBJ2-5; D gene uncertain. This CDR3 is 13 amino acids long. Germline CDR1 reads SGHTS; CDR2 reads YDEGEE. Trimming stripped 4 bases from V and 0 bases from J, with 7 bases between. The CDR3 bases are TGTGCCAGCAGCCCTACCAACCAAGAGACCCAGTACTTC. Its protein product is CASSPTNQETQYF.

The rearrangement links TRBV18 to TRBJ2-7; 10 bases match TRBD2. The germline CDR1 and CDR2 sequences are KGHSH and LQKENI. The V gene end was trimmed by 3 bases and the J gene end by 10 bases; junction bases not matched to a gene: 9. The CDR3 has 14 amino acids. The CDR3, as DNA: TGTGCCAGCTCACCCCCGACTAGCGGGCAGGTTCAGTACTTC. Its protein product is CASSPPTSGQVQYF.

For this clone: This clone may be a read error of a much larger clone one base away. The chain has TRBV5-1 and TRBJ1-1; the D gene is possibly TRBD1 (5 bases). This CDR3 region has 15 residues. Per germline, CDR1 SGHRS and CDR2 YFSETQ. V was shortened by 4 bases and J by 6 bases, with 19 bases between the two germline ends. The CDR3 loop is CASSLGAGEVSEAFF. The DNA of the CDR3 is TGCGCCAGCAGCCTAGGGGCGGGGGAGGTCTCTGAAGCTTTCTTT.

The chain couples TRBV11-3 to TRBJ2-7; the D gene is possibly TRBD1 (6 bases). The CDR3 totals 14 residues. Trimming took off 5 bases at V and 4 bases at J, with 15 bases between the two ends. CDR1 and CDR2 (germline): SGHNT, YENEEA. CDR3 nucleotide sequence: TGTGCCAGCAGCACTGGGGGCATAACGTACGAGCAGTACTTC. Protein sequence: CASSTGGITYEQYF.

The J gene is TRBJ1-1, the V gene TRBV4-1; D ambiguous. In germline, CDR1 is MGHRA, CDR2 YSYEKL. Between the trimmed V and J ends, which lost 1 base and 11 bases, there was a span of 11 bases. This CDR3 has 12 residues. The CDR3 region is CASSQATLPAFF. CDR3 bases: TGCGCCAGCAGCCAAGCCACCCTACCCGCTTTCTTT.

This clone was observed a single time. The chain joins TRBV6-2 or TRBV6-3 to TRBJ2-1; 14 bases align to TRBD2. The germline CDR1 and CDR2 sequences are MNHEY and SVGEGT. The CDR3 sequence is 16 residues long. After removal of 4 bases from V and 10 bases from J, the junction contained 9 bases not matched to a gene. The CDR3 DNA is TGTGCCAGCAGTTCGCCGGGACTAGCGGGAGTGGGAGAGCAGTTCTTC. Amino acids: CASSSPGLAGVGEQFF.